The 2 T cell receptor beta chains below all came from one sample that was sequenced in a study of cytomegalovirus exposure and HLA in healthy donors. The PCR had 60 Vbeta and 13 Jbeta primers. Clones were read by immunoSEQ multiplex PCR, and TCRdb kept only the in-frame ones, dropping some. The sample yields approximately 170,000 clones, approximately 80% seen once. Specimen: PBMCs. The receptors shown here come from a woman aged 45-65 years in good health and CMV-seropositive.

As to this clone: One junction end disagrees with the germline gene, perhaps due to a read error. The chain couples TRBV7-9 to TRBJ2-1; D is possibly TRBD2 (6 bases). The CDR3 runs to 16 residues. CDR1 is SEHNR, CDR2 FQNEAQ, per germline (reference sequence). The CDR3 is CSSSLADGSSYNEQFF. The CDR3 DNA reads TGTTCCAGCAGCTTAGCCGACGGGAGCTCCTACAATGAGCAGTTCTTC.

This clone was observed once. The V call is TRBV7-8, the J call TRBJ2-7, with 8 bases identical to TRBD2. V lost 3 bases, J lost 3 bases, and 4 bases stayed unmatched. CDR3 length: 14 amino acids. Per the germline V gene, CDR1 is SGHVS and CDR2 is FQNEAQ. The DNA for the CDR3 is TGTGCCAGCAGCTTCACCGGGACTAGCTACGAGCAGTACTTC. It codes for CASSFTGTSYEQYF.